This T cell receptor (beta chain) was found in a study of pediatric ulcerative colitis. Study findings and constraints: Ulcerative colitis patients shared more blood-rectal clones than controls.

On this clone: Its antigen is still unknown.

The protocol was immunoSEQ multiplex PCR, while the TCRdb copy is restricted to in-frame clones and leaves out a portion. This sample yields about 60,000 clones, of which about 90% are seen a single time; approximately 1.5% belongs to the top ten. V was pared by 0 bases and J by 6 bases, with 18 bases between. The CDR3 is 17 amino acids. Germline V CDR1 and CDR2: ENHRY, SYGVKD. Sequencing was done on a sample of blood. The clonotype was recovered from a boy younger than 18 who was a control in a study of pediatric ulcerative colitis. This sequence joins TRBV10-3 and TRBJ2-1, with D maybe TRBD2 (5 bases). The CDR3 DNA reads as TGTGCCATCAGTGAGTCGATGATCGGCGGGCGTCCCAATGAGCAGTTCTTC. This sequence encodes CAISESMIGGRPNEQFF.